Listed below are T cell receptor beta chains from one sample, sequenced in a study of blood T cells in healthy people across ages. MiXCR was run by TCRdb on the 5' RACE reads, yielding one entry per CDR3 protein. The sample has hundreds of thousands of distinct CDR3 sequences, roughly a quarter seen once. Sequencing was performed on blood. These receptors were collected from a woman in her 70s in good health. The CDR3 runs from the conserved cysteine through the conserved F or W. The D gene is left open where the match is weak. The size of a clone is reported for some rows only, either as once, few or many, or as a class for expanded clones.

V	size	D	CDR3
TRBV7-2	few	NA	CASSLALMAESGNTIYF
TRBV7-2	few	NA	CASSLTGREQFF
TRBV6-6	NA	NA	CASSYSLVAYEQYF
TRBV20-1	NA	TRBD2	CSALGVGLEANEQFF
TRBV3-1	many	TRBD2	CASSLLGGEETQYF
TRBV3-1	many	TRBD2	CASSQAMREKSQYF
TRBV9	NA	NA	CASSVGENNQPQHF
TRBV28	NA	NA	CASTSSWGTSPARPYGYTF
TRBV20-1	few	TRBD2	CSADELAGGLDTQYF
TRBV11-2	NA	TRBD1	CASSLEGTDSYEQYF
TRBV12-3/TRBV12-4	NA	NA	CASSLRVRLWKEQYF
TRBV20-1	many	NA	CSARGAWGNTEAFF
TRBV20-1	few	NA	CSARRQQGNTEAFF
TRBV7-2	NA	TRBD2	CASSSPPGLAYGEQFF
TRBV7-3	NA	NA	CASSLDGLGYNEQFF
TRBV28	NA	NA	CASSSFRGRSMEQYF
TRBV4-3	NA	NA	CASSHTGPSTDTQYF
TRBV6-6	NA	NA	CASNGLDGAFF
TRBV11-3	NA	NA	CASSLVNIYEQYF
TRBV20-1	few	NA	CSASQGVHEQYF
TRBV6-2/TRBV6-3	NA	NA	CASRPWGFRNTEAFF
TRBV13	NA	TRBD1	CASSSRDRLGAKNIQYF
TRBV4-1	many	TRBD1	CASQGDSFNSPLHF
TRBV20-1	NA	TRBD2	CSAPTSGIYNEQFF
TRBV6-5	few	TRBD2	CARSSPSGGKGETQYF
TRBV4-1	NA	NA	CASSQEFHFHGDTEAFF
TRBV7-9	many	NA	CASSLSSAPYEQYF
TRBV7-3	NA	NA	CASSFGGIFTDTQYF
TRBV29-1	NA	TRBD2	CSVGLASYQETQYF
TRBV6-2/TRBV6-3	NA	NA	CASSYVRNIQYF
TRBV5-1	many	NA	CASSLVQGYEQYF
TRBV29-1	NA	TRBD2	CSVGGADTQYF
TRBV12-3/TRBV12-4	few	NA	CASSLNALALEQYF
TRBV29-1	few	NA	CSVGGSQGADTQYF
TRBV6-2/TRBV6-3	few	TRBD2	CASSLAGAAKAKNIQYF
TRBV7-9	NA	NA	CASSLESDGGQGFFREQYF
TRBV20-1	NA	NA	CSARGTLTGVGTEAFF
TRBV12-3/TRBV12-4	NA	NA	CASSLGQGMSSGNTIYF
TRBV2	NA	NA	CASRAWEDLQETQYF
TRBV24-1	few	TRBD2	CATSDHSGSVADTQYF
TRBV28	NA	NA	CASSSGSGNQPQHF
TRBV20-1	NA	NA	CSAILRGFYNEQFF
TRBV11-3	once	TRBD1	CASSVGQGAADTQYF
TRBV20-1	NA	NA	CSARDIRQGGEKLFF
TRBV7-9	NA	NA	CASSLVTTGELNEQFF
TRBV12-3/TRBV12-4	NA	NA	CASRPRGGADTQYF